A selection of T cell receptor beta chains follows, all from one sample in a study of T-cell reconstitution after alpha-beta-depleted transplantation in children. TCRdb redid the calling of the PCR reads with MiXCR, one entry per CDR3 protein. The sample lists hundreds of thousands of distinct CDR3 sequences, 16% occurring once. The source was PBMCs from the stem cell graft donor, collected from the stem cell graft. These receptors all stem from a human donor who donated a stem cell graft to a child with acute myeloid leukemia. The CDR3 runs from the conserved cysteine through the conserved F or W. Each record gives: D gene, V gene, J gene, clone size, CDR3 DNA, CDR3 protein. D genes are given only for firm matches. Part of the rows lack a size; the others show once, few, many or a class for expanded clones.

.	TRBV7-9	TRBJ2-5	.	TGTGCCAGCGGCCTAGGGAAAGAGACCCAGTACTTC	CASGLGKETQYF
TRBD1	TRBV9	TRBJ2-2	.	TGTGCCAGCAGCATCGGGACAGGAGGCTTCGCCGGGGAGCTGTTTTTT	CASSIGTGGFAGELFF
TRBD1	TRBV20-1	TRBJ2-7	many	TGCAGTGCTAGAATGACAGGGTTGGCCGAGCAGTACTTC	CSARMTGLAEQYF
.	TRBV5-6	TRBJ1-1	many	TGTGCCAGCAGCCTACAAGGACAGCTCGGGACGGTGCGAGCTTTCTTT	CASSLQGQLGTVRAFF
.	TRBV5-6	TRBJ2-1	few	TGTGCCAGCAGCTTCAGACAGGGGAGGGTCTATGAGCAGTTCTTC	CASSFRQGRVYEQFF
.	TRBV7-7	TRBJ2-7	many	TGTGCCAGCAGCTTAGCTCAGGGTAACGAGCAGTACTTC	CASSLAQGNEQYF
.	TRBV29-1	TRBJ1-4	many	TGCAGCGTTGGGACCGGTGAAAAACTGTTTTTT	CSVGTGEKLFF
.	TRBV20-1	TRBJ1-1	.	TGCAGTACCCTTTGGAGGAACACTGAAGCTTTCTTT	CSTLWRNTEAFF
.	TRBV4-3	TRBJ1-5	.	TGCGCCAGCAGCCGAGAAGACAGAGATAGCAATCAGCCCCAGCATTTT	CASSREDRDSNQPQHF
TRBD2	TRBV20-1	TRBJ2-1	many	TGCAGTGCTAGGGGACTAGCGGGGGGGCATGAGCAGTTCTTC	CSARGLAGGHEQFF
.	TRBV20-1	TRBJ1-6	.	TGCAGTGCTAGAGCCGGCGTGCCGCTATCACCCCTCCACTTT	CSARAGVPLSPLHF
.	TRBV6-1	TRBJ2-1	many	TGTGCCAGCAGTCCCCGCAGGAGAGCCTACAATGAGCAGTTCTTC	CASSPRRRAYNEQFF
.	TRBV20-1	TRBJ2-2	.	TGCAGTGCTCCTATCTCGAACACCGGGGAGCTGTTTTTT	CSAPISNTGELFF
TRBD1	TRBV9	TRBJ2-5	few	TGTGCCAGCACCCTAGCAGGGACAGGAGAGACCCAGTACTTC	CASTLAGTGETQYF
TRBD1	TRBV5-1	TRBJ1-2	many	TGCGCCAGCAGCCTCGAGACAGGGACCATCTATGGCTACACCTTC	CASSLETGTIYGYTF
TRBD1	TRBV20-1	TRBJ2-3	few	TGCAGTGCTAGAGATTCTGGGGACAGTTTATTCTCGGGAGATACGCAGTATTTT	CSARDSGDSLFSGDTQYF
.	TRBV13	TRBJ1-1	few	TGTGCCAGCAGCTCCCCGGGCCCTCTGAACACTGAAGCTTTCTTT	CASSSPGPLNTEAFF
.	TRBV20-1	TRBJ1-4	many	TGCAGTGCCAGGCCCAGGGAGCAGAATGAAAAACTGTTTTTT	CSARPREQNEKLFF
TRBD1	TRBV2	TRBJ2-2	once	TGTGCCAGCAGTAGGGACAGCGTGCTGTTTTTT	CASSRDSVLFF
TRBD1	TRBV11-1	TRBJ2-3	.	TGTGCCAGCAGCTTAGCCTCCGGGACAGCAGCAGATACGCAGTATTTT	CASSLASGTAADTQYF
TRBD2	TRBV6-2/TRBV6-3	TRBJ2-1	few	TGTGCAGCGGCCACCGGGGGGTCCTACAATGAGCAGTTCTTC	CAAATGGSYNEQFF
.	TRBV6-5	TRBJ1-1	many	TGTGCCAGCGTCTGGAACACTGAAGCTTTCTTT	CASVWNTEAFF
.	TRBV7-9	TRBJ2-1	many	TGTGCCAGCGAAAACGGGGAGTACCACAATGAGCAGTTCTTC	CASENGEYHNEQFF
.	TRBV20-1	TRBJ2-3	many	TGCAGTGCTAGAGATCCGGGACTCCGAGGCACAGATACGCAGTATTTT	CSARDPGLRGTDTQYF
.	TRBV20-1	TRBJ1-6	.	TGCAGTGCTAGTCGGGTCAGTTCCCAATTGGGTTCACCCCTCCACTTT	CSASRVSSQLGSPLHF
.	TRBV12-5	TRBJ1-1	.	TGTGCTAGTGGCCCAGAGCCTGGCGTCACTGAAGCTTTCTTT	CASGPEPGVTEAFF
TRBD1	TRBV11-2	TRBJ2-5	many	TGTGCCAGCAGCCGGACAGGGGGCGCGGGAGAGACCCAGTACTTC	CASSRTGGAGETQYF
.	TRBV5-5	TRBJ2-7	.	TGTGCCAGCAGCCCTGGGGGCCGCGAGCAGTACTTC	CASSPGGREQYF
.	TRBV30	TRBJ1-1	.	TGTGCCTGGAGTTCCAGACTGAACACTGAAGCTTTCTTT	CAWSSRLNTEAFF
TRBD2	TRBV29-1	TRBJ2-3	many	TGCAGCGTTATGGGGCCAGCGGGGGCTACAGATACGCAGTATTTT	CSVMGPAGATDTQYF
TRBD1	TRBV7-2	TRBJ1-4	few	TGTGCCAGCAGCTCGGGCAGGGGGGGCGGAGGTGAAAAACTGTTTTTT	CASSSGRGGGGEKLFF
.	TRBV29-1	TRBJ2-3	many	TGCAGCGTTGGACGCCGGGCAGGGGATGGAGTCCCAGATACGCAGTATTTT	CSVGRRAGDGVPDTQYF
.	TRBV7-2	TRBJ1-5	many	TGTGCCAGCAGCTTTGGTGGGACACCTTATCAGCCCCAGCATTTT	CASSFGGTPYQPQHF
.	TRBV20-1	TRBJ2-3	.	TGCAGTGCTAGAGGGGCCTTCAGGGGAACAGATACGCAGTATTTT	CSARGAFRGTDTQYF
.	TRBV21-1	TRBJ2-1	.	TGTGCCAGCAGCAAAGCTCTGACAGGGCCCAATGAGCAGTTCTTC	CASSKALTGPNEQFF
.	TRBV5-5	TRBJ1-6	.	TGTGCCAGCAGGCTTCTAGAGGAGGGGAGTTCACCCCTCCACTTT	CASRLLEEGSSPLHF
.	TRBV5-1	TRBJ1-1	many	TGCGCCAGCAGCCTGCGGGGCTTAGAGGGCACTGAAGCTTTCTTT	CASSLRGLEGTEAFF
.	TRBV5-1	TRBJ1-1	few	TGCGCCAGCAGCTTGAGAGGGGCGACGAACACTGAAGCTTTCTTT	CASSLRGATNTEAFF
.	TRBV20-1	TRBJ1-6	.	TGCAGTGCTAGTTCGAGGGGAGGTGCACCCCTCCACTTT	CSASSRGGAPLHF
.	TRBV11-3	TRBJ1-6	.	TGTGCCAGCAGCTCCTCCCGGACCTATAATTCACCCCTCCACTTT	CASSSSRTYNSPLHF
.	TRBV12-3/TRBV12-4	TRBJ2-7	.	TGTGCCAGCAGCCACGACCTATACGAGCAGTACTTC	CASSHDLYEQYF
TRBD2	TRBV12-3/TRBV12-4	TRBJ2-1	few	TGTGCCAGCAGTTTATCCGGGGGGGCCATTGAGCAGTTCTTC	CASSLSGGAIEQFF
.	TRBV29-1	TRBJ1-1	.	TGCAGCGTTGAGAGGGGTGCCCCGAACACTGAAGCTTTCTTT	CSVERGAPNTEAFF
.	TRBV12-3/TRBV12-4	TRBJ2-2	.	TGTGCCAGCAGTTTGTTCGAGGGAGCCGGGGAGCTGTTTTTT	CASSLFEGAGELFF
TRBD1	TRBV4-1	TRBJ1-4	.	TGCGCCAGCAGCTTCCGACAGGGGGCTCTCTCTGAAAAACTGTTTTTT	CASSFRQGALSEKLFF
.	TRBV5-1	TRBJ1-1	few	TGCGCCAGCAGCTTGGAGCCCGGGAGGGGAGGAACTGAAGCTTTCTTT	CASSLEPGRGGTEAFF
.	TRBV6-2/TRBV6-3	TRBJ2-6	.	TGTGCCAGCAGTCCAGCTTCTGGGGCCAACGTCCTGACTTTC	CASSPASGANVLTF
.	TRBV25-1	TRBJ2-2	.	TGTGCCAGCAGTGAATCGAGAAGGCCTTCCGGGGAGCTGTTTTTT	CASSESRRPSGELFF
.	TRBV20-1	TRBJ2-7	.	TGCAGTGCTCCGACAGTATCCCATTACGAGCAGTACTTC	CSAPTVSHYEQYF
.	TRBV4-3	TRBJ1-6	many	TGCGCCAGCAGCCGGGGCTCGATTAATTCACCCCTCCACTTT	CASSRGSINSPLHF
.	TRBV7-2	TRBJ2-6	many	TGTGCCAGCAGCTTAGGGTCACCGAGCTCTGGGGCCAACGTCCTGACTTTC	CASSLGSPSSGANVLTF
TRBD1	TRBV7-2	TRBJ1-2	.	TGTGCCAGCAGCATAGGGACAGGGCTTCTATATGGCTACACCTTC	CASSIGTGLLYGYTF
TRBD1	TRBV10-3	TRBJ2-5	many	TGTGCCATCAAGGCAGGGGGCGAAGAGACCCAGTACTTC	CAIKAGGEETQYF